One and the same sample provided the 32 T cell receptor beta chains below, sequenced in a study of post-analysis software for immune sequencing data. Their cognate antigens are unknown. The TCR beta cDNA libraries carried unique molecular identifiers. One entry per CDR3 protein results from TCRdb running MiXCR on the PCR reads. The sample contains 450,000 to 650,000 distinct CDR3 sequences, about 40% of which appear only once. General study findings and limits: Comparison of patients with controls showed about 5 TRBV segments more frequent in patients, TRBV5-6, TRBV5-1 and TRBV20-1 among them.

Sequencing was done on a sample of blood. All receptors derive from a girl between 5 and 17 years old with multiple sclerosis.

The sample holds a few counts of this clonotype. This chain uses TRBV7-2 with TRBJ1-2; TRBD1 agrees at 9 bases. Germline V lookup: CDR1 SGHTA, CDR2 FQGNSA. CDR3 length: 15 residues. V trimming: 6 bases; J trimming: 2 bases; junction bases outside the gene matches: 7. In nucleotides, the CDR3 is TGTGCCAGCAGTGCCTCGGGACAGGGAAACTATGGCTACACCTTC. Residues: CASSASGQGNYGYTF.

This clonotype was recorded a few times. The chain uses TRBV10-3 and TRBJ1-2; the match to TRBD1 covers 8 bases. Germline V gene data show CDR1 as ENHRY and CDR2 as SYGVKD. The CDR3 sequence is 15 residues long. After removal of 7 bases from V and 4 bases from J, the junction contained 11 bases not matched to a gene. The CDR3 loop is CAITTTDRASYGYTF. CDR3 DNA sequence: TGTGCCATCACTACGACGGACAGGGCCAGCTATGGCTACACCTTC.

This clonotype has only a few counts. This sequence joins TRBV6-6 and TRBJ2-7; 7 bases are a match to TRBD2. The V gene end was trimmed by 6 bases and the J gene end by 3 bases; junction bases not matched to a gene: 8. CDR3 length: 14 residues. Germline CDR1 reads MNHNY; CDR2 reads SVGAGI (reference sequence). As DNA, the CDR3 is TGTGCCAGCAGCGGGTCTGGGGGGGGCTACGAGCAGTACTTC. Residues: CASSGSGGGYEQYF.

J is TRBJ2-1 and V is TRBV7-2; no firm D call. In germline, CDR1 is SGHTA, CDR2 FQGNSA. Trimming left V 10 bases short and J 0 bases short, with 19 bases between. The CDR3 has 16 residues. The CDR3 DNA follows: TGTGCCAACCACGACGACGGTGCCAGCTCCTACAATGAGCAGTTCTTC. Translated, it gives CANHDDGASSYNEQFF.

The chain uses TRBV10-3 and TRBJ2-2, with 10 bases aligning to TRBD1. The CDR3 totals 14 residues. Trimming cost V 7 bases and J 3 bases; bases outside gene matches: 2. Germline values: CDR1 ENHRY, CDR2 SYGVKD. CDR3 sequence: CAITGTGDTGELFF. The CDR3 DNA reads TGTGCCATCACCGGGACAGGGGACACCGGGGAGCTGTTTTTT.

This clonotype was seen more than once but under ten times. The J gene is TRBJ2-7, the V gene TRBV6-2 or TRBV6-3; 11 nucleotides agree with TRBD2. CDR1 is MNHEY, CDR2 SVGEGT, per germline. The CDR3 consists of 14 residues. Trimming cost V 5 bases and J 2 bases; bases outside gene matches: 2. CDR3 in amino acids: CASSDSGGAYEQYF. CDR3 coding DNA: TGTGCCAGCAGTGATAGCGGGGGGGCCTACGAGCAGTACTTC.

The J gene is TRBJ2-1, the V gene TRBV20-1, with 11 bases lining up with TRBD2. The CDR3 extends over 14 amino acids. From germline, CDR1 is DFQATT and CDR2 SNEGSKA (reference sequence). V shed 0 bases, J shed 7 bases, and the junction held 2 bases outside the gene matches. CDR3 residues: CSARDSGGVNEQFF. The CDR3 bases are TGCAGTGCTAGAGATAGCGGGGGGGTTAATGAGCAGTTCTTC.

This clonotype was counted only a few times. The chain recombines TRBV10-3 with TRBJ1-1, with D uncertain. Trimming removed 2 bases at V and 1 base at J, with 8 bases between. Germline CDR1 reads ENHRY; CDR2 reads SYGVKD. The CDR3 is 14 amino acids. The CDR3 protein is CAISEMGGNTEAFF. The CDR3 DNA follows: TGTGCCATCAGTGAGATGGGCGGGAACACTGAAGCTTTCTTT.

This clonotype appeared a few times. The genes are TRBV5-5 and TRBJ2-7; maybe TRBD2 (5 bases). The V gene's germline CDR1 is SGHKS and CDR2 YYEKEE (reference sequence). Trimming pared 0 bases from V and 2 bases from J, leaving 9 bases between. This CDR3 is built from 14 residues. The CDR3 sequence: CASSLGVSAYEQYF. DNA for the CDR3: TGTGCCAGCAGCTTGGGGGTTAGCGCCTACGAGCAGTACTTC.

CDR3 residues: CASSLPPGGYTF. For the CDR3, the DNA is TGTGCCAGCAGTTTACCGCCCGGCGGCTACACCTTC. This chain uses TRBV12-3 or TRBV12-4 with TRBJ1-2, with no clear D. Trimming pared 2 bases from V and 8 bases from J, leaving 9 bases between. This CDR3 contains 12 residues.

This clonotype came up once. CDR3: CASSLVSSGKSYNEQFF. CDR3 nucleotides: TGCGCCAGCAGCTTGGTTTCTAGCGGGAAATCCTACAATGAGCAGTTCTTC. This chain uses TRBV5-1 with TRBJ2-1; 9 positions match TRBD2. Losses at the gene ends were 0 bases for V and 1 base for J; bases not matched to a gene: 5. Germline V lookup: CDR1 SGHRS, CDR2 YFSETQ. This CDR3 is built from 17 residues.

The J gene is TRBJ2-3, the V gene TRBV7-9; 12 nucleotides align to TRBD2. The CDR3 is made up of 16 amino acids. The ends lost 5 bases at V and 4 bases at J; junction bases unmatched: 7. Germline lookup yields CDR1 SEHNR and CDR2 FQNEAQ (reference sequence). The CDR3 sequence: CASSLGLAGRSDTQYF. The CDR3 nucleotides read TGTGCCAGCAGCCTTGGACTAGCGGGAAGATCAGATACGCAGTATTTT.

This sequence joins TRBV10-1 and TRBJ2-4, with D uncertain. Per germline, CDR1 WNHNN and CDR2 SYGVQD (reference sequence). Trimming shortened V by 11 bases and J by 13 bases, and 15 bases separated the two germline ends. The CDR3 runs 10 residues. CDR3 residues: CAGRPYGQYF. The CDR3 DNA reads TGCGCCGGTCGCCCCTACGGGCAGTACTTC.

This sequence joins TRBV5-1 and TRBJ2-1, with D tentatively TRBD1 (6 bases). V gave up 7 bases and J gave up 1 base, with 15 bases separating them. The CDR3 covers 15 residues. Looked up from germline, CDR1 is SGHRS and CDR2 is YFSETQ. The CDR3 reads CASGQTTGSYNEQFF. The DNA of the CDR3 is TGCGCCAGCGGACAGACGACAGGATCCTACAATGAGCAGTTCTTC.

There are a few counts of this clonotype. The J gene is TRBJ2-5, the V gene TRBV4-2, with D tentatively TRBD1 (5 bases). The germline V gene encodes CDR1 LGHNA and CDR2 YNFKEQ. CDR3 size: 15 residues. V was shortened by 1 base and J by 4 bases, with 13 bases between the two germline ends. The CDR3 region has the DNA TGTGCCAGCAGCCAAGTTGGGATAACAGGAGAGACCCAGTACTTC. Its translation: CASSQVGITGETQYF.

This clonotype showed up just a few times. This chain joins TRBV6-5 and TRBJ1-5; possibly TRBD1 for D (5 bases). Germline CDR1 and CDR2: MNHEY and SVGAGI. V was trimmed by 1 base and J by 2 bases, leaving 9 bases between them. This CDR3 is 15 amino acids long. CDR3 in amino acids: CASSYYPGGNQPQHF. The CDR3 DNA follows: TGTGCCAGCAGTTACTATCCGGGGGGCAATCAGCCCCAGCATTTT.

The V gene is TRBV6-6, the J gene TRBJ2-7; 8 nucleotides line up with TRBD1. The V and J ends lost 5 bases and 1 base, in that order; junction bases with no gene match: 7. The CDR3 contains 15 residues. Germline CDR1 reads MNHNY; CDR2 reads SVGAGI (reference sequence). In DNA form, the CDR3 reads TGTGCCAGCAGTCGCCCCCGGGACAGGTCCTACGAGCAGTACTTC. Its protein product is CASSRPRDRSYEQYF.

This sequence joins TRBV12-3 or TRBV12-4 and TRBJ2-1; D is perhaps TRBD1 or TRBD2 (5 bases each). This CDR3 has 14 residues. Trimming shortened V by 6 bases and J by 7 bases, and 16 bases separated the two germline ends. This CDR3 is CASSLTARVNEQFF. As DNA, the CDR3 is TGTGCCAGCAGCCTGACAGCGCGGGTAAATGAGCAGTTCTTC.

The chain couples TRBV15 to TRBJ2-1; 9 bases are shared with TRBD2. Per the germline V gene, CDR1 is LNHNV and CDR2 is YYDKDF (reference sequence). This CDR3 region has 13 residues. The junction had 3 bases not matched to a gene; V was cut back by 10 bases and J by 2 bases. CDR3 protein: CAISGSTYNEQFF. DNA of the CDR3: TGTGCCATTAGCGGGAGCACCTACAATGAGCAGTTCTTC.

V usage is TRBV11-2 and J usage is TRBJ2-7; TRBD2 agrees at 13 bases. Losses at the gene ends were 4 bases for V and 1 base for J; bases not matched to a gene: 19. The germline V gene has CDR1 SGHAT and CDR2 FQNNGV. There are 21 residues in the CDR3. CDR3 sequence reads: CASSSPIRGTSGTIRSYEQYF. For the CDR3, the DNA is TGTGCCAGCAGCTCCCCGATTCGAGGGACTAGCGGGACGATTCGTTCCTACGAGCAGTACTTC.

The chain recombines TRBV6-6 with TRBJ1-2, with D perhaps TRBD1 (6 bases). V lost 6 bases and J 4 bases, leaving 15 bases between the germline ends. The CDR3 extends over 14 amino acids. Germline values: CDR1 MNHNY, CDR2 SVGAGI (reference sequence). CDR3 coding DNA: TGTGCCAGCAGCGATGGAATGGACAGCTATGGCTACACCTTC. It codes for CASSDGMDSYGYTF.

This clonotype was recorded a few times. V usage is TRBV4-1 and J usage is TRBJ1-5, with D perhaps TRBD1 (6 bases). The CDR3 has 15 residues. V lost 3 bases to trimming and J lost 5 bases, with 14 bases between them. Germline assignment: CDR1 MGHRA and CDR2 YSYEKL. The CDR3 DNA follows: TGCGCCAGCAGCCACGACCCAGGGGTGCATCAGCCCCAGCATTTT. It codes for CASSHDPGVHQPQHF.

This clonotype was detected a few times. The J gene is TRBJ2-5, the V gene TRBV2; 12 bases align to TRBD2. V was pared by 7 bases and J by 2 bases, with 11 bases of the junction left unmatched. Germline-derived CDR1 and CDR2 are SNHLY and FYNNEI. The CDR3 is 17 amino acids. The CDR3 loop is CASTRRSLAGGQETQYF. The CDR3 bases are TGTGCCAGCACCCGAAGGTCCCTAGCGGGAGGGCAAGAGACCCAGTACTTC.

This rearrangement joins TRBV10-3 to TRBJ2-6; no firm D call. The CDR3 spans 14 residues. The V and J ends lost 9 bases and 0 bases respectively, with 9 bases between them. In germline, CDR1 is ENHRY, CDR2 SYGVKD. The DNA for the CDR3 is TGTGCCATTCATTCCCCCTCTGGGGCCAACGTCCTGACTTTC. Its translation: CAIHSPSGANVLTF.

The rearrangement uses TRBV2 and TRBJ2-2, with 7 bases matching TRBD2. The V gene's germline CDR1 is SNHLY and CDR2 FYNNEI. The J segment lost 3 bases and the V segment lost 8 bases, leaving 6 bases of the junction unmatched. This CDR3 region has 14 residues. The CDR3, as DNA: TGTGCCAGCCTCGAGCGGGGATACACCGGGGAGCTGTTTTTT. This translates into CASLERGYTGELFF.

The V gene is TRBV3-1, the J gene TRBJ1-1; D may be TRBD1 (5 bases). The CDR3 has 14 amino acids. Germline loops: CDR1 LGHDT, CDR2 YNNKEL (reference sequence). The germline V and J ends were trimmed by 4 bases and 7 bases, with 16 bases remaining between them. The CDR3 loop is CASSPHGGEGEAFF. In DNA, the CDR3 is TGTGCCAGCAGCCCCCATGGGGGGGAAGGTGAAGCTTTCTTT. The whole variable domain, remainder taken from reference TRBV3-1 and TRBJ1-1, is DTAVSQTPKYLVTQMGNDKSIKCEQNLGHDTMYWYKQDSKKFLKIMFSYNNKELIINETVPNRFSPKSPDKAHLNLHINSLELGDSAVYFCASSPHGGEGEAFFGQGTRLTVV.

This clonotype came up a few times. The chain recombines TRBV12-3 or TRBV12-4 with TRBJ2-7, with 7 bases identical to TRBD1. V lost 4 bases to trimming and J lost 0 bases; unmatched junction nucleotides: 3. There are 14 residues in the CDR3. The DNA of the CDR3 is TGTGCCAGCAGTTCGGGACAGCCCTCCTACGAGCAGTACTTC. Translating gives CASSSGQPSYEQYF.

The chain is built from TRBV29-1 and TRBJ2-7; perhaps TRBD1 as D (5 bases). Deletions cut 8 bases from V and 5 bases from J, with 13 bases between. The CDR3 has 11 residues. Germline lookup yields CDR1 SQVTM and CDR2 ANQGSEA. CDR3 protein: CSLTWGHEQYF. The CDR3 coding sequence is TGCAGCCTTACTTGGGGCCACGAGCAGTACTTC.

The chain couples TRBV15 to TRBJ2-1, with D possibly TRBD1 on 6 matching bases. CDR3 size: 18 residues. V was cut by 5 bases and J by 0 bases, with 20 bases left in between. Germline lookup yields CDR1 LNHNV and CDR2 YYDKDF (reference sequence). The chain's CDR3 is CATSGWPGHLSSYNEQFF. Written as DNA, the CDR3 is TGTGCCACCAGCGGATGGCCGGGACACCTTAGCTCCTACAATGAGCAGTTCTTC.

The chain is built from TRBV7-2 and TRBJ2-1; maybe TRBD2 (6 bases). The germline V and J ends were trimmed by 4 bases and 5 bases, with 18 bases remaining between them. From germline, CDR1 is SGHTA and CDR2 FQGNSA. The CDR3 extends over 16 amino acids. CDR3 bases: TGTGCCAGCAGCTACCAGACCGGACTACTAAACAATGAGCAGTTCTTC. Translating gives CASSYQTGLLNNEQFF.

This clonotype appeared a few times. The gene calls are TRBV20-1 and TRBJ2-7; TRBD1 or TRBD2 may be the D gene (5 bases each). Trimming stripped 6 bases from V and 1 base from J, with 10 bases between. In germline, CDR1 is DFQATT, CDR2 SNEGSKA (reference sequence). The length of the CDR3 is 12 residues. The DNA of the CDR3 is TGCAGTGCAAGGGACGTTTCCTACGAGCAGTACTTC. Its translation: CSARDVSYEQYF.

A few counts support this clonotype. The chain is built from TRBV6-6 and TRBJ1-2, with D possibly being TRBD1 (6 bases). The CDR3 covers 14 residues. Looked up from germline, CDR1 is MNHNY and CDR2 is SVGAGI (reference sequence). The V end lost 3 bases, the J end lost 7 bases, and 15 bases lay between the germline ends. The CDR3 DNA sequence: TGTGCCAGCAGTTATCGACAGGTAGATAGTGGCTACACCTTC. It encodes CASSYRQVDSGYTF.